The next 31 T cell receptor beta chains were all read from a single sample in a study of blood T cell repertoires in COVID-19. Some clones are missing from TCRdb's copy, which holds only in-frame ones; the method was immunoSEQ multiplex PCR. The table records 150,000 to 200,000 clones, about 83% of them present only once. The sequencing sample was made of peripheral blood. The origin of the receptors is a human donor in a cohort sampled during active COVID-19.

The chain combines TRBV7-2 with TRBJ1-4; D unclear. There are 15 residues in the CDR3. Trimming shortened V by 1 base and J by 2 bases, and 8 bases separated the two germline ends. Germline-derived CDR1 and CDR2 are SGHTA and FQGNSA. The CDR3 protein is CASSLVWATNEKLFF. The CDR3, as DNA: TGTGCCAGCAGCTTAGTTTGGGCTACTAATGAAAAACTGTTTTTT.

The V call is TRBV6-2 or TRBV6-3, the J call TRBJ2-7, with 8 bases identical to TRBD2. Germline CDR1 MNHEY, CDR2 SVGEGT. The CDR3 is 16 amino acids. With 6 bases clipped from V and 0 bases from J, the junction kept 10 bases outside the gene matches. The CDR3 reads CASSSWGSGVSYEQYF. The DNA for the CDR3 is TGTGCCAGCAGCTCCTGGGGTAGCGGGGTCTCCTACGAGCAGTACTTC.

The chain is built from TRBV20-1 and TRBJ2-7; TRBD2 matches at 7 bases. The trim removed 3 bases at V and 5 bases at J, leaving 7 bases unmatched. The CDR3 extends over 13 amino acids. Per germline, CDR1 DFQATT and CDR2 SNEGSKA (reference sequence). CDR3 in DNA: TGCAGTGCTAGTATTCTAGCGGTCCACGAGCAGTACTTC. Translating gives CSASILAVHEQYF.

This rearrangement joins TRBV6-2 or TRBV6-3 to TRBJ2-5; D is perhaps TRBD1 (5 bases). The CDR3 runs to 16 residues. CDR1 is MNHEY, CDR2 SVGEGT, per germline. V lost 5 bases, J lost 5 bases, and 21 bases lay in between. CDR3 region: CASSGWSTGASETQYF. CDR3 nucleotides: TGTGCCAGCAGTGGGTGGAGCACTGGGGCCAGCGAGACCCAGTACTTC.

The genes are TRBV28 and TRBJ1-4; unclear D gene. The CDR3 totals 14 residues. V gave up 3 bases and J gave up 7 bases, with 12 bases separating them. Germline CDR1 reads MDHEN; CDR2 reads SYDVKM. The CDR3 loop reads CASSFRFSGEKLFF. CDR3 nucleotides: TGTGCCAGCAGTTTCAGGTTTTCAGGTGAAAAACTGTTTTTT.

This chain connects TRBV19 to TRBJ2-5, with D possibly being TRBD1 (6 bases). Per the germline V gene, CDR1 is LNHDA and CDR2 is SQIVND (reference sequence). The CDR3 spans 14 residues. V was trimmed by 6 bases and J by 4 bases, leaving 15 bases between them. CDR3 DNA sequence: TGTGCCAGTAGCACCGGACAGCACATAGAGACCCAGTACTTC. Translated, it gives CASSTGQHIETQYF.

The rearrangement joins TRBV19 to TRBJ1-2, with 8 bases that match TRBD1. The germline CDR1 and CDR2 sequences are LNHDA and SQIVND (reference sequence). The CDR3 spans 16 residues. Unmatched junction bases numbered 11, after V lost 4 bases and J lost 4 bases. The CDR3 sequence is CASSKRQGRESYGYTF. For the CDR3, the DNA is TGTGCCAGTAGTAAACGACAGGGGCGGGAATCCTATGGCTACACCTTC.

The chain joins TRBV28 to TRBJ2-7, with TRBD2 matching over 12 bases. Losses at the gene ends were 6 bases for V and 2 bases for J; bases not matched to a gene: 5. This CDR3 region has 15 residues. In germline, CDR1 is MDHEN, CDR2 SYDVKM. The CDR3, as DNA: TGTGCCAGCAGGGCGGGACTAGCGGGTCCCTACGAGCAGTACTTC. This encodes CASRAGLAGPYEQYF. Based on the CDR3 plus reference TRBV28 and TRBJ2-7, the full variable domain is DVKVTQSSRYLVKRTGEKVFLECVQDMDHENMFWYRQDPGLGLRLIYFSYDVKMKEKGDIPEGYSVSREKKERFSLILESASTNQTSMYLCASRAGLAGPYEQYFGPGTRLTVT.

The rearrangement joins TRBV4-1 to TRBJ2-7; D may be TRBD2 (6 bases). Trimming cost V 4 bases and J 3 bases, with 16 bases left between them. The germline gives CDR1 MGHRA, CDR2 YSYEKL. This CDR3 spans 15 amino acids. This CDR3 reads CASSPIVGGIYEQYF. CDR3 coding DNA: TGCGCCAGCAGCCCAATAGTGGGGGGAATCTACGAGCAGTACTTC.

This chain connects TRBV7-3 to TRBJ2-1; the match to TRBD2 covers 7 bases. V shed 2 bases, J shed 5 bases, and the junction held 6 bases outside the gene matches. The germline CDR1 and CDR2 sequences are SGHTA and FQGTGA. This CDR3 spans 15 amino acids. The DNA of the CDR3 is TGTGCCAGCAGCTTAGTGGCGGGAGACCACAATGAGCAGTTCTTC. It encodes CASSLVAGDHNEQFF.

The V gene is TRBV27, the J gene TRBJ2-3, with TRBD1 as a possible D gene (6 bases). The V end was cut by 3 bases, the J end by 5 bases, with 12 bases between. This CDR3 has 14 amino acids. The V gene's germline CDR1 is MNHEY and CDR2 SMNVEV (reference sequence). The CDR3 bases are TGTGCCAGCAGTTTCGGGCTCAGGGGAGATACGCAGTATTTT. Translation gives CASSFGLRGDTQYF.

The chain is built from TRBV1 and TRBJ2-2; TRBD2 reflects the table's D call only, with no check against the DNA. TRBV1 is shown as a pseudogene. This CDR3 contains 20 residues. The CDR3 region has the DNA TGCACCAGCAGCCAAGGGGTGGCTAGCGGGGGTACATCGAACACCGGGGAGCTGTTTTTT. It codes for CTSSQGVASGGTSNTGELFF.

This clone appeared once. The gene calls are TRBV6-2 or TRBV6-3 and TRBJ2-1, with a possible D match to TRBD1 (5 bases). The CDR3 contains 15 residues. CDR1 is MNHEY and CDR2 is SVGEGT in the germline V gene. V lost 2 bases and J lost 3, with 11 bases in between. The CDR3 sequence: CASSYPAGFYNEQFF. CDR3 nucleotides: TGTGCCAGCAGTTACCCGGCAGGGTTCTACAATGAGCAGTTCTTC.

The gene calls are TRBV5-1 and TRBJ2-7, with TRBD2 matching 14 bases. The ends lost 0 bases at V and 0 bases at J; junction bases unmatched: 5. The CDR3 extends over 18 amino acids. The germline CDR1 and CDR2 sequences are SGHRS and YFSETQ. The CDR3 DNA follows: TGCGCCAGCAGCTTGGCTCGGGGACTAGCGGGAGCCTCCTACGAGCAGTACTTC. Translating it yields CASSLARGLAGASYEQYF.

This clone was detected once. This chain joins TRBV27 and TRBJ2-1; 10 bases are a match to TRBD2. V dropped 0 bases and J dropped 9; count of bases not matched to a gene: 17. The CDR3 extends over 19 amino acids. Germline V lookup: CDR1 MNHEY, CDR2 SMNVEV (reference sequence). Written as DNA, the CDR3 is TGTGCCAGCAGTTTATCTGGGCTAGCGGGGGCCCTGTTAGGGGTTGAGCAGTTCTTC. Translating it yields CASSLSGLAGALLGVEQFF.

A remark on this clone: Within the sample, other DNA sequences also encode this same CDR3. The gene calls are TRBV24-1 and TRBJ2-1; TRBD2 is a possible D gene (5 bases). Germline V gives CDR1 KGHDR, CDR2 SFDVKD. The CDR3 runs to 13 residues. Trimming shortened V by 4 bases and J by 6 bases, and 9 bases separated the two germline ends. CDR3 loop: CATSDPGFNEQFF. CDR3 DNA: TGTGCCACCAGTGACCCGGGGTTCAATGAGCAGTTCTTC.

J is TRBJ2-7 and V is TRBV9, with 10 bases fitting TRBD1. The CDR3 spans 15 residues. Trimming took 0 bases from V and 4 from J; bases not matched to a gene: 4. Germline lookup yields CDR1 SGDLS and CDR2 YYNGEE. The CDR3 DNA is TGTGCCAGCAGCGTAGGGACAGGGGGAGGGTACGAGCAGTACTTC. Its protein is CASSVGTGGGYEQYF.

J is TRBJ1-5 and V is TRBV7-8; D is possibly TRBD1 (6 bases). With 2 bases removed from V and 6 bases from J, the gap between germline ends came to 17 bases. This CDR3 comprises 16 residues. Germline assignment: CDR1 SGHVS and CDR2 FQNEAQ. This CDR3 reads CASSLSLQGRGQPQHF. CDR3 nucleotide sequence: TGTGCCAGCAGCTTATCCCTACAGGGACGGGGTCAGCCCCAGCATTTT.

CDR3 coding DNA: TGTGCCAGCAGTGAATCATCCGGGACTAGCGGGTACAATGAGCAGTTCTTC. Translated: CASSESSGTSGYNEQFF. V usage is TRBV25-1 and J usage is TRBJ2-1; TRBD2 aligns across 12 bases. The CDR3 consists of 17 residues. Germline CDR1 and CDR2: MGHDK and SYGVNS. V shed 1 base, J shed 4 bases, and the junction held 5 bases outside the gene matches.

This chain joins TRBV24-1 and TRBJ1-1; D possibly corresponds to TRBD1 (6 bases). Trimming removed 3 bases from V and 7 bases from J, with 8 bases in between. The length of the CDR3 is 12 residues. Germline V gene sequence: CDR1 KGHDR, CDR2 SFDVKD. CDR3 in amino acids: CATSDGGLEAFF. CDR3 coding DNA: TGTGCCACCAGTGATGGGGGCCTTGAAGCTTTCTTT.

This chain links TRBV7-2 with TRBJ2-1, with 14 bases fitting TRBD2. CDR1 and CDR2 (germline): SGHTA, FQGNSA. V trimming: 1 base; J trimming: 9 bases; junction bases outside the gene matches: 11. The CDR3 is 18 amino acids. The CDR3 DNA reads as TGTGCCAGCAGCTTAGTTCTCCGGACTAGCGGGAGGTACGGTGAGCAGTTCTTC. The encoded protein is CASSLVLRTSGRYGEQFF.

The V and J genes are TRBV28 and TRBJ1-1; TRBD1 might be the D (5 bases). The CDR3 has 15 residues. Germline V CDR1 and CDR2: MDHEN, SYDVKM. V lost 3 bases, J lost 5 bases, and 16 bases lay in between. CDR3 nucleotide sequence: TGTGCCAGCAGTTTCGGGAGGGGTGGAGGGACTGAAGCTTTCTTT. Encoded protein: CASSFGRGGGTEAFF.

The rearrangement links TRBV19 to TRBJ1-2; 9 positions match TRBD1. CDR1 is LNHDA and CDR2 is SQIVND in the germline V gene (reference sequence). The V segment lost 3 bases and the J segment 7 bases; nucleotides outside the gene matches: 9. The CDR3 totals 15 residues. The CDR3 DNA sequence: TGTGCCAGTAGTATGTGGGACAGGGAGGAAGGTGGCTACACCTTC. Amino acids: CASSMWDREEGGYTF.

The V gene is TRBV28, the J gene TRBJ1-5; 7 nucleotides align to TRBD1. CDR1 MDHEN and CDR2 SYDVKM come from the germline V gene. This CDR3 is built from 14 residues. The V and J ends lost 6 bases and 4 bases, in that order; junction bases with no gene match: 6. The CDR3 loop reads CASRPPRGNQPQHF. The CDR3, as DNA: TGTGCCAGCAGGCCTCCCAGGGGGAATCAGCCCCAGCATTTT.

The chain is built from TRBV9 and TRBJ1-6; 9 bases align to TRBD1. The germline V gene has CDR1 SGDLS and CDR2 YYNGEE. The trim removed 3 bases at V and 9 bases at J, leaving 10 bases unmatched. This CDR3 has 16 amino acids. The CDR3 sequence is CASSAYPGQGSSPLHF. DNA for the CDR3: TGTGCCAGCAGCGCTTACCCGGGACAGGGTAGTTCACCCCTCCACTTT. Using reference TRBV9 and TRBJ1-6 for the parts outside the CDR3, the full variable domain is DSGVTQTPKHLITATGQRVTLRCSPRSGDLSVYWYQQSLDQGLQFLIQYYNGEERAKGNILERFSAQQFPDLHSELNLSSLELGDSALYFCASSAYPGQGSSPLHFGNGTRLTVT.

The chain has TRBV27 and TRBJ1-2, with D possibly TRBD1 on 6 matching bases. The germline V gene has CDR1 MNHEY and CDR2 SMNVEV (reference sequence). The CDR3 has 17 amino acids. The V end lost 5 bases, the J end lost 0 bases, and 19 bases lay between the germline ends. CDR3: CASSPRTANPSNYGYTF. The CDR3 region has the DNA TGTGCCAGCAGTCCCCGGACAGCAAATCCTTCTAACTATGGCTACACCTTC.

The chain employs TRBV3-1 (or the pseudogene TRBV3-2) and TRBJ2-7; 8 bases are a match to TRBD1. This CDR3 is 14 amino acids long. The V gene's germline CDR1 is LGHDT and CDR2 YNNKEL (reference sequence). With V trimmed by 5 bases and J by 3 bases, 6 bases remained unmatched. DNA of the CDR3: TGTGCCAGCAGCGCCGGGACAGGTATCTACGAGCAGTACTTC. Protein product: CASSAGTGIYEQYF.

The J gene is TRBJ2-3, the V gene TRBV11-3; TRBD2 is a possible D gene (6 bases). Trimming pared 2 bases from V and 0 bases from J, leaving 9 bases between. The CDR3 is made up of 15 amino acids. Looked up from germline, CDR1 is SGHNT and CDR2 is YENEEA. The CDR3 region has the DNA TGTGCCAGCAGCTTAACCAGCGGGAGCACAGATACGCAGTATTTT. Amino acids: CASSLTSGSTDTQYF.

The table lists this clone with a few counts. The chain employs TRBV11-3 and TRBJ2-7, with 11 positions matching TRBD1. The length of the CDR3 is 14 residues. Losses at the gene ends were 5 bases for V and 6 bases for J; bases not matched to a gene: 6. The germline CDR1 and CDR2 sequences are SGHNT and YENEEA. The CDR3 region is CASSPGQGAREQYF. In nucleotides, the CDR3 is TGTGCCAGCAGCCCTGGACAGGGGGCTCGCGAGCAGTACTTC.

The DNA for the CDR3 is TGTGCCAGCAGTGTTGGTAGCGGGAGCACAGATACGCAGTATTTT. It encodes CASSVGSGSTDTQYF. V gene TRBV6-4 combines with J gene TRBJ2-3, with 7 bases matching TRBD2. The CDR3 consists of 15 residues. The junction had 4 bases not matched to a gene; V was cut back by 4 bases and J by 0 bases. The germline V gene encodes CDR1 MRHNA and CDR2 SNTAGT.

The genes are TRBV4-2 and TRBJ1-6; 8 nucleotides align to TRBD1. Germline CDR1 LGHNA, CDR2 YNFKEQ. With 1 base clipped from V and 6 bases from J, the junction kept 2 bases outside the gene matches. This CDR3 is 15 amino acids long. The CDR3 reads CASSQGTGGNSPLHF. The DNA for the CDR3 is TGTGCCAGCAGCCAAGGAACAGGGGGTAATTCACCCCTCCACTTT.